This entry is about one T cell receptor (beta chain). The clone's antigen remains unknown. This record comes from a study of cytomegalovirus exposure and HLA in healthy donors (dated by TCRdb to about 2017). Regarding the research as a whole: An earlier analysis of roughly 570 of the donors reported around 280 Gb of sequence data and 117 million unique TCR beta sequences obtained from roughly 170 million T cells. An early release covering more than 500 HLA-typed donors comprised 250 to 350 gigabases of sequencing data and around 80 million unique TCR sequences. Of the roughly 410 genotyped donors, over 80% were placed in the genetic ancestry cluster associated with self-reported Caucasian donors. The study aimed to test whether signatures of past pathogen exposure could be identified by cataloging public T cell receptors. The study used immunosequencing to profile the T cell repertoires of approximately 650 subjects and linked those repertoires to cytomegalovirus serostatus. A separate validation cohort of about 110 different subjects was used in addition to the approximately 610-subject first cohort. High-throughput TCR immunosequencing, statistical association of individual TCRs with disease status, and machine learning were combined to predict cytomegalovirus infection status. A later analysis re-examined previously published TCR beta repertoires from roughly 650 donors and added high-resolution HLA genotyping to investigate patterns of TCR occurrence. Rather than drawing on any new phenotypic data, the later analysis identified candidate immune exposures from TCR beta sequences and the way those sequences occurred across donors. To decide whether each TCR beta V gene segment behaved as functional or pseudogenic, an earlier analysis of 587 of the donors relied on high-throughput TCR beta sequencing. Donor age, sex, ethnicity and CMV serostatus were collected together with the repertoire data. Genome-wide SNP genotypes for about three fifths of the roughly 700 donors were used in a later genetic analysis, which treated that subset as a discovery cohort. Every repertoire in the discovery cohort had been generated on one and the same sequencing platform. Both class I and class II loci were covered by HLA typing, at four-digit resolution. Typing coverage differed by locus: A, B, C, DRB1 and DQB1 were typed in roughly 620-640 donors, DQA1 in around 500, DPA1 in 606, and DPB1 in just under 490. Roughly five DR-DQ haplotypes were handled as single units for association and clustering, since linkage in the cohort was strong. Among 350 to 400 genotyped donors of the cohort, an average of approximately 250,000 unique TCR beta nucleotide sequences were sequenced per donor, roughly 20% of them non-productive. What the research found in general, with its limitations: In a later analysis, most CMV-associated TCR beta chains were found to appear HLA-restricted, with HLA associations seemingly driven largely by CMV exposure. The authors suggested that the approach could potentially be generalized to other disease states and immunological phenotypes. Assigning TCR associations to individual alleles was difficult when HLA alleles, especially DR and DQ, strongly co-occurred. A total of roughly 160 TCR beta chains were listed by the study as associated with cytomegalovirus. A later genetic analysis reported fewer N-insertions in productive TCRs among donors in an Asian-associated ancestry cluster than the roughly 700-donor mean. The classifier was reported to diagnose cytomegalovirus status with high specificity and sensitivity in both the original and validation cohorts. An earlier analysis of roughly 570 of the donors showed that most TCR beta V segments appeared in productive rearrangements either about 90% or about 30% of the time, which broadly matched IMGT annotations. Specific HLA alleles were associated with some 15,000 TCR beta sequences at a false discovery rate of 0.05 in a later analysis. Because some donors lacked HLA typing at each locus, the association tests relied only on the typed subset. In vitro tests confirmed that a few of the cytomegalovirus-associated TCR beta chains recognize cytomegalovirus antigens. Most TCR sequences were seen in very few donors, while some public TCRs were found in many individuals. Compared with equally common non-associated chains, HLA-associated TCR beta chains in a later analysis were more clonally expanded and had lower generation probabilities. CMV serostatus was the only immune exposure information available for the cohort. Around 16 rarely observed V segments, including chromosome 9 orphons, were excluded from the earlier analysis of some 590 of the donors because counts were too low. The 87-base-pair reads could not distinguish some IMGT-functional V segments, including TRBV6-2 and TRBV6-3, so those segments were excluded. In a later genetic analysis, a missense DCLRE1C variant was associated with V-gene and J-gene trimming of TCR beta chains, and the association was replicated in an independent cohort. A further reported finding was that TCR beta sequences accurately predicted the HLA-A and HLA-B alleles for most subjects in the first cohort. In this cohort, only TCR beta chains were sequenced, and detectable features were limited by the absence of alpha or paired-chain data. Sequencing depth was assumed to be roughly uniform across donors in the presence/absence analyses, though that assumption may not hold. According to a later analysis, parvovirus B19, influenza, CMV and Epstein-Barr virus appeared linked to several top co-occurrence clusters. A cluster of highly shared sequence variants was judged likely to represent a technical artifact of the sequencing pipeline. According to a later analysis, TCR association rates differed among HLA loci, with DRB1 alleles showing the most associated TCRs and HLA-C alleles showing the fewest. Linkage disequilibrium might explain the correlated functional status among segregating V segments, but an unknown experimental factor could not be excluded.

The library was obtained by the immunoSEQ multiplex PCR assay. The multiplex PCR relied on a mix of 60 forward primers for TCR Vbeta segments and 13 reverse primers for TCR Jbeta segments. The CDR3 region of rearranged TCR beta genes was amplified from genomic DNA with a multiplex PCR assay. Amplified TCR beta libraries were sequenced as 87-base-pair reads on the Illumina HiSeq System. In the authors' own workflow: Across the 600 to 700 repertoires, a later analysis counted 75 million to 90 million unique TCR beta chains, some 11 million of which were shared by at least two donors. To remove PCR and sequencing errors, raw reads were error-corrected and collapsed into unique sequences using a nearest-neighbor algorithm that merged closely related sequences. Alignment of CDR3 sequences to IMGT reference sequences was used to assign V, D and J gene segments. Each retained sequence needed at least a six-nucleotide match to both a V gene segment and a J gene segment. Rearrangements were classified as productive when the CDR3 lacked stop codons and remained in frame with V and J, and all other rearrangements were classified as non-productive. CDR3 was defined by IMGT convention, running from the second conserved V-encoded cysteine to the conserved J-encoded phenylalanine. Sequences without an unambiguous match to a single V gene segment were excluded from the earlier analysis of about 630 of the donors. In an earlier analysis of several hundred of the donors, V segments were called functional above 56.7% productive rearrangements and were called segregating when the between-donor standard deviation exceeded 5%. To diagnose cytomegalovirus status from the catalog of TCR beta chain sequences, a statistical classification framework was built. A later analysis assigned V and J genes by comparing TCR nucleotide sequences with IMGT/GENE-DB human TR gene sequences. In a later analysis, CDR3 sequences and most-parsimonious VDJ recombination scenarios were assigned using the TCRdist pipeline. In a later analysis, every TCR beta chain was defined by the combination of its CDR3 amino acid sequence and its V-gene family, and reads without a unique V-gene family were dropped. As a way to deal with suspected cross-contamination and a sequencing artifact, a later analysis dropped nearly 600 nucleotide sequences that were highly shared and had low generation probability. For each public chain, a later analysis derived a clonal expansion index from normalized ranks of inferred template counts within each repertoire. In a later analysis, generation probabilities were computed using a VDJ recombination model fitted to out-of-frame rearrangements, and the results were checked against IGoR. In a later analysis, TCR-TCR, TCR-HLA and TCR-CMV co-occurrence was scored with hypergeometric tests, and a repertoire-size bias correction was applied to TCR pairs. False discovery rates were estimated in a later analysis by permuting HLA or CMV assignments 20 times. A later analysis grouped co-occurring TCRs with DBSCAN, adding TCRdist sequence similarity when clustering within HLA-allele-positive subsets. For co-occurrence clustering, repertoires with fewer than 30,000 or more than 120,000 public chains were excluded, along with five or six repertoires with anomalous nucleotide sharing. Here the immuneACCESS table is served through TCRdb, limited to in-frame sequences with V and J called. Missing clones are a known gap in these copies; in checked studies unresolved V genes cover under half, and the rest lacks a known reason. V, J and clone size are those of that table, while D and trimming were read from the DNA. This sample's table carries about 200,000 clones. Less than 6.5% of the sample comes from the top ten.

The CDR3 goes from the cysteine to the phenylalanine over 16 residues. Solely the CDR3 DNA is kept, with 48 bases framed from the first base. V and J are truncated by 0 bases and 1 base respectively, leaving an intervening sequence of 10 bases. The germline V gene provides CDR1 LGHNA and CDR2 YNFKEQ. The cohort was made up of approximately 700 healthy bone marrow donors. Cohort members were all nominally healthy when sampled, although unrecorded immune exposures were likely present. The donor tested CMV seronegative and was one of the 352 seronegative cohort members. A peripheral blood sample was provided by each donor, and peripheral blood mononuclear cells were used for TCR beta sequencing. Genomic DNA was extracted from the blood cell samples with the Qiagen DNeasy Blood Extraction Kit.

This chain is built from TRBV4-2 and TRBJ1-5, with the D segment identity uncertain. The specimen was PBMCs. This sequence was found in a man aged 30 to 45 in good health and CMV-seronegative. The sequenced DNA: TGTGCCAGCAGCCAAGATCCGGGAGAGAGCAATCAGCCCCAGCATTTT. The translation is CASSQDPGESNQPQHF.